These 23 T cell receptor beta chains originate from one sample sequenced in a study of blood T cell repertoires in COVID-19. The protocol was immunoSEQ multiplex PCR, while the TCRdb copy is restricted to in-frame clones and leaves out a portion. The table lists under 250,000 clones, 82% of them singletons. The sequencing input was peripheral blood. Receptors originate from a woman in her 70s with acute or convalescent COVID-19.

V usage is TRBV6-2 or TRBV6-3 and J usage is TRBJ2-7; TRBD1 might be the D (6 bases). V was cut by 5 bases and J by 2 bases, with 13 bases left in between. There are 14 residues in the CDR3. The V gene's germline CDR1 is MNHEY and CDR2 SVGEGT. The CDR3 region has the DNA TGTGCCAGCAGTGAGCTAACAGGGACCTACGAGCAGTACTTC. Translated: CASSELTGTYEQYF.

The CDR3 region is CASSYHGGQGSYGYTF. DNA of the CDR3: TGTGCCAGCAGTTACCACGGGGGACAGGGTAGCTATGGCTACACCTTC. The chain carries TRBV6-5 and TRBJ1-2, with 9 nucleotides matching TRBD1. Losses at the gene ends were 2 bases for V and 4 bases for J; bases not matched to a gene: 8. The CDR3 totals 16 residues. In germline, CDR1 is MNHEY, CDR2 SVGAGI.

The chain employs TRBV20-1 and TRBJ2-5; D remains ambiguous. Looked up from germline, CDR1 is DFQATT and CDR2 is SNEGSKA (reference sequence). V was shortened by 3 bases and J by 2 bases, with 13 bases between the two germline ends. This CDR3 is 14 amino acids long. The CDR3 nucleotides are TGCAGTGCTAGTTACTGGGCGCCTCAAGAGACCCAGTACTTC. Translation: CSASYWAPQETQYF.

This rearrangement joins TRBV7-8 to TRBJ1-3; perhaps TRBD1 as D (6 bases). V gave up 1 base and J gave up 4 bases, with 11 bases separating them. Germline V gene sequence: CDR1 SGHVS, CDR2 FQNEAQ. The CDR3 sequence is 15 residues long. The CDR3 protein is CASSLGGRGGNTIYF. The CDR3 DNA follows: TGTGCCAGCAGCTTAGGGGGCAGGGGAGGAAACACCATATATTTT.

The CDR3 loop reads CASSGGTALSYEQYF. The CDR3 DNA follows: TGTGCCAGCAGTGGCGGGACAGCTCTCTCCTACGAGCAGTACTTC. The genes are TRBV6-2 or TRBV6-3 and TRBJ2-7, with D maybe TRBD1 (7 bases). The germline CDR1 and CDR2 sequences are MNHEY and SVGEGT. The CDR3 spans 15 residues. The ends were cut back, 5 bases at V and 0 bases at J, with 14 bases in the middle.

CDR3 amino acids: CASTATQSGFNYGYTF. CDR3 coding DNA: TGTGCCAGTACGGCTACTCAATCAGGGTTTAACTATGGCTACACCTTC. The genes are TRBV19 and TRBJ1-2; D is perhaps TRBD1 (5 bases). This CDR3 spans 16 amino acids. Trimming removed 7 bases at V and 1 base at J, with 19 bases between. Germline assignment: CDR1 LNHDA and CDR2 SQIVND (reference sequence). The full variable domain, in which reference TRBV19 and TRBJ1-2 provide the parts outside the CDR3, is DGGITQSPKYLFRKEGQNVTLSCEQNLNHDAMYWYRQDPGQGLRLIYYSQIVNDFQKGDIAEGYSVSREKKESFPLTVTSAQKNPTAFYLCASTATQSGFNYGYTFGSGTRLTVV.

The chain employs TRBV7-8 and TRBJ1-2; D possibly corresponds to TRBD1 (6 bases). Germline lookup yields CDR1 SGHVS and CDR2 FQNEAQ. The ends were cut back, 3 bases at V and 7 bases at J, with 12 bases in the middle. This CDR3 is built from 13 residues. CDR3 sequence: CASSLTGGSGYTF. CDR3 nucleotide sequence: TGTGCCAGCAGCTTGACTGGGGGCAGTGGCTACACCTTC.

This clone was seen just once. The CDR3 bases are TGCGCCAGCAGCTTGCCCGGGACTAGCGGGGGGGCCTACGAGCAGTACTTC. This encodes CASSLPGTSGGAYEQYF. The chain combines TRBV5-1 with TRBJ2-7; 16 bases agree with TRBD2. Unmatched junction bases numbered 3, after V lost 1 base and J lost 2 bases. Germline assignment: CDR1 SGHRS and CDR2 YFSETQ. The CDR3 spans 17 residues.

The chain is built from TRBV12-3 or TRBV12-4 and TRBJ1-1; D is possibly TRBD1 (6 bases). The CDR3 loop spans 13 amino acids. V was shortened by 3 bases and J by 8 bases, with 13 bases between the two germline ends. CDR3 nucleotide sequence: TGTGCCAGCAGTTTTAACAGGGCGATGGAAGCTTTCTTT. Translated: CASSFNRAMEAFF.

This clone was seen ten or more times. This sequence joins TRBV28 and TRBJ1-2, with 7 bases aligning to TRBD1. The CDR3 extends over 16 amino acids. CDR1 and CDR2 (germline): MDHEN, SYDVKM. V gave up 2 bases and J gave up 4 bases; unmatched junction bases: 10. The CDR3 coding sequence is TGTGCCAGCAGTTTACCCAGGACCGGGACAGCCTATGGCTACACCTTC. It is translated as CASSLPRTGTAYGYTF.

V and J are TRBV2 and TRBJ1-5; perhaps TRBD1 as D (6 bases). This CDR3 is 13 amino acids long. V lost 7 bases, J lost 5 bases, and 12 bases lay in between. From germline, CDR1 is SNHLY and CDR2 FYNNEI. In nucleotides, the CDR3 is TGTGCCAGCATGAGGGACATAGATCAGCCCCAGCATTTT. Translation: CASMRDIDQPQHF.

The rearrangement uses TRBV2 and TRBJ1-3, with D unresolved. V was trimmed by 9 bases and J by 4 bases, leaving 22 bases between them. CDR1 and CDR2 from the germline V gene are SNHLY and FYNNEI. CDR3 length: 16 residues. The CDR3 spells CASEAGRRARGNTIYF. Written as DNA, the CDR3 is TGTGCCAGTGAAGCGGGGAGACGGGCAAGAGGAAACACCATATATTTT.

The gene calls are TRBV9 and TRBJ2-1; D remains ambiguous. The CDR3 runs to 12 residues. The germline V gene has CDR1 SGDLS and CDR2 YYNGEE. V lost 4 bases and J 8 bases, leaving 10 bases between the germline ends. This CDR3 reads CASSLLGDEQFF. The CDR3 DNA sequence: TGTGCCAGCAGCCTCCTCGGTGATGAGCAGTTCTTC.

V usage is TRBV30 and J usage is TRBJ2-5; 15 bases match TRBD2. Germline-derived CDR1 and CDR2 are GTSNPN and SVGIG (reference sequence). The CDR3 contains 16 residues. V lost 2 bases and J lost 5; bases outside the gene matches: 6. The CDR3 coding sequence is TGTGCCTGGAGTAACGGACTAGCGGGGGGGCCTGAGACCCAGTACTTC. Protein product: CAWSNGLAGGPETQYF.

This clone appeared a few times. The CDR3 DNA follows: TGTGCCAGTAGTATAATGTGGACAGGGGCGTCCTATAATTCACCCCTCCACTTT. Encoded protein: CASSIMWTGASYNSPLHF. The chain joins TRBV19 to TRBJ1-6; 9 positions agree with TRBD1. After removal of 2 bases from V and 1 base from J, the junction contained 6 bases not matched to a gene. The CDR3 is made up of 18 amino acids. Germline CDR1 is LNHDA and CDR2 is SQIVND (reference sequence).

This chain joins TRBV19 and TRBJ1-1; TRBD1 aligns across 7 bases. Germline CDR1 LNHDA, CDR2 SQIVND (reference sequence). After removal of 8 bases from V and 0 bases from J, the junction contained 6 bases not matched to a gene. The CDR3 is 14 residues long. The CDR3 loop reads CASYSQGMNTEAFF. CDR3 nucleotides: TGTGCCAGTTATTCACAGGGGATGAACACTGAAGCTTTCTTT.

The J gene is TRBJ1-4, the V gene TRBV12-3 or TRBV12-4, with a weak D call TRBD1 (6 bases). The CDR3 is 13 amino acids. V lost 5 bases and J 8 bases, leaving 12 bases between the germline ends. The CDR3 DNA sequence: TGTGCCAGCAGTCCTAATGGGGGCGAAAAACTGTTTTTT. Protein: CASSPNGGEKLFF.

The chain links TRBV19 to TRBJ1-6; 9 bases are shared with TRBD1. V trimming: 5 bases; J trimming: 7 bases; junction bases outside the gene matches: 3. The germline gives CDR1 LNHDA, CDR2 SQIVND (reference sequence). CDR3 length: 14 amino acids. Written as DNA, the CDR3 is TGTGCCAGTAGTCAACAGGGGGCAAATTCACCCCTCCACTTT. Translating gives CASSQQGANSPLHF.

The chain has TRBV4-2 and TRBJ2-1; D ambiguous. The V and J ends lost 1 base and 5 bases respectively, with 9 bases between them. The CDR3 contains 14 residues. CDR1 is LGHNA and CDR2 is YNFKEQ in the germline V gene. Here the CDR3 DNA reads TGTGCCAGCAGCCAAGCCCCAGACAACAATGAGCAGTTCTTC. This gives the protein CASSQAPDNNEQFF.

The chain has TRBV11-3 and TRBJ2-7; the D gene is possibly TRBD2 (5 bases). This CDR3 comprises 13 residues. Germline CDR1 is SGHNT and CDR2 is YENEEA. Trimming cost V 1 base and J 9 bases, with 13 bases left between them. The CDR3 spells CASSLGALGVQYF. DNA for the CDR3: TGTGCCAGCAGCTTAGGCGCGCTCGGGGTGCAGTACTTC.

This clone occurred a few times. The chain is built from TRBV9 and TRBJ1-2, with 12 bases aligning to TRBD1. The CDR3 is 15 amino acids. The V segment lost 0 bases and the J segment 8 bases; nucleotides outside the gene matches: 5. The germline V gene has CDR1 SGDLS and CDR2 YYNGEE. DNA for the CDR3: TGTGCCAGCAGCGTAGACTCCGGGACAGGGGGCGGCTACACCTTC. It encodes CASSVDSGTGGGYTF.

The CDR3 region has the DNA TGTGCCAGCAGCGATTATATGACAGGGGCCCTCACTGAAGCTTTCTTT. Protein: CASSDYMTGALTEAFF. The chain uses TRBV3-1 (or the pseudogene TRBV3-2) and TRBJ1-1; 8 bases fit TRBD1. V trimming: 5 bases; J trimming: 4 bases; junction bases outside the gene matches: 12. The germline gives CDR1 LGHDT, CDR2 YNNKEL (reference sequence). The CDR3 is 16 residues long.

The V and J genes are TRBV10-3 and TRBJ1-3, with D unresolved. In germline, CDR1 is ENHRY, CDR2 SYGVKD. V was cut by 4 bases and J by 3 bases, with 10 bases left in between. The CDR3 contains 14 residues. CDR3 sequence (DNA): TGTGCCATCAGTGTCATAGGAGATGGAAACACCATATATTTT. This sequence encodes CAISVIGDGNTIYF.